The 32 T cell receptor beta chains below come from one sample, sequenced in a study of T cell changes during pregnancy in multiple sclerosis. Sequencing used immunoSEQ multiplex PCR; TCRdb keeps in-frame clones, though not all of them. The sample holds approximately 100,000 clones; approximately 92% are singletons and the top ten take 2.5% to 4%. This specimen was peripheral blood, taken in the second trimester of pregnancy. These receptors came from a female donor with multiple sclerosis, enrolled in a pregnancy study.

The V gene is TRBV21-1, the J gene TRBJ2-7; TRBD2 is the table's D call, not checked against the DNA. TRBV21-1 is termed a pseudogene. CDR3 length equals 20 residues. CDR3 region: CASSKGLSAQGRASSYEQYF. The CDR3 region has the DNA TGTGCCAGCAGCAAAGGATTAAGTGCGCAGGGGAGGGCTAGCTCCTACGAGCAGTACTTC.

The chain links TRBV7-2 to TRBJ2-3; D might be TRBD2 (6 bases). V was trimmed by 1 base and J by 4 bases, leaving 12 bases between them. Germline CDR1 reads SGHTA; CDR2 reads FQGNSA. This CDR3 comprises 15 residues. CDR3 region: CASSLDGSKADTQYF. CDR3 in DNA: TGTGCCAGCAGCTTAGACGGGAGTAAGGCAGATACGCAGTATTTT. Full variable domain (outside the CDR3, taken from reference TRBV7-2 and TRBJ2-3): GAGVSQSPSNKVTEKGKDVELRCDPISGHTALYWYRQSLGQGLEFLIYFQGNSAPDKSGLPSDRFSAERTGGSVSTLTIQRTQQEDSAVYLCASSLDGSKADTQYFGPGTRLTVL.

V gene TRBV29-1 combines with J gene TRBJ2-1, with no clear D. The germline V gene has CDR1 SQVTM and CDR2 ANQGSEA. V lost 5 bases to trimming and J lost 8 bases, with 13 bases between them. The CDR3 extends over 12 amino acids. The DNA of the CDR3 is TGCAGCGTTTCCCGGTCCAGCGATGAGCAGTTCTTC. Amino acids: CSVSRSSDEQFF.

V and J are TRBV5-6 and TRBJ2-4, with TRBD1 as a possible D gene (6 bases). The CDR3 has 13 residues. V lost 1 base and J lost 9, with 11 bases in between. CDR1 and CDR2 (germline): SGHDT, YYEEEE. CDR3 in amino acids: CASSLFGGFIQYF. The CDR3 DNA is TGTGCCAGCAGCTTGTTTGGGGGCTTCATTCAGTACTTC.

This clone showed up just once. J is TRBJ2-5 and V is TRBV28, with TRBD2 matching 9 bases. V gave up 5 bases and J gave up 1 base; unmatched junction bases: 5. Per the germline V gene, CDR1 is MDHEN and CDR2 is SYDVKM. The CDR3 runs 15 residues. CDR3 DNA sequence: TGTGCCAGCAGTCTTAGCGGGAGAAGCCAAGAGACCCAGTACTTC. Translating gives CASSLSGRSQETQYF.

The chain recombines TRBV9 with TRBJ2-1, with TRBD2 matching 8 bases. The junction had 8 bases not matched to a gene; V was cut back by 0 bases and J by 6 bases. This CDR3 region has 16 residues. CDR1 and CDR2 (germline): SGDLS, YYNGEE. In DNA form, the CDR3 reads TGTGCCAGCAGCGTAGCGGTGCCTGGGACTAGCAATGAGCAGTTCTTC. It codes for CASSVAVPGTSNEQFF.

CDR3 bases: TGTGCCAGCAGTTTGATTGAGACAGGTCGTAACACCGGGGAGCTGTTTTTT. This sequence encodes CASSLIETGRNTGELFF. The chain couples TRBV28 to TRBJ2-2, with D possibly being TRBD1 (6 bases). There are 17 residues in the CDR3. Trimming removed 3 bases from V and 2 bases from J, with 16 bases in between. The germline V gene has CDR1 MDHEN and CDR2 SYDVKM.

The chain carries TRBV6-4 and TRBJ2-7; a weak D match, TRBD1 (6 bases). The length of the CDR3 is 13 residues. V lost 7 bases to trimming and J lost 8 bases, with 18 bases between them. Per the germline V gene, CDR1 is MRHNA and CDR2 is SNTAGT. In DNA form, the CDR3 reads TGTGCCAGCATGGGGGCGGAGTTGAGACAGCAGTACTTC. Translated: CASMGAELRQQYF.

This chain joins TRBV28 and TRBJ1-2; D is perhaps TRBD1 (5 bases). Germline V lookup: CDR1 MDHEN, CDR2 SYDVKM. Trimming removed 3 bases at V and 3 bases at J, with 8 bases between. The CDR3 sequence is 13 residues long. For the CDR3, the DNA is TGTGCCAGCAGTTTGTGGGGGGACTATGGCTACACCTTC. This encodes CASSLWGDYGYTF.

The chain couples TRBV2 to TRBJ2-3; 7 bases agree with TRBD2. CDR1 SNHLY and CDR2 FYNNEI come from the germline V gene. The trim removed 11 bases at V and 2 bases at J, leaving 7 bases unmatched. The length of the CDR3 is 13 residues. Written as DNA, the CDR3 is TGTGCCGGACACCAGCGGGACACAGATACGCAGTATTTT. Protein product: CAGHQRDTDTQYF. The whole variable domain, filled in from reference TRBV2 and TRBJ2-3, reads EPEVTQTPSHQVTQMGQEVILRCVPISNHLYFYWYRQILGQKVEFLVSFYNNEISEKSEIFDDQFSVERPDGSNFTLKIRSTKLEDSAMYFCAGHQRDTDTQYFGPGTRLTVL.

This clone is a singleton in its sample. V gene TRBV10-3 combines with J gene TRBJ2-2, with TRBD2 as a possible D gene (6 bases). This CDR3 is built from 14 residues. The V gene's germline CDR1 is ENHRY and CDR2 SYGVKD. V lost 4 bases and J 5 bases, leaving 11 bases between the germline ends. The chain's CDR3 is CAISGGGQTGELFF. CDR3 DNA: TGTGCCATCAGTGGCGGAGGGCAAACCGGGGAGCTGTTTTTT.

The CDR3 DNA reads as TGTGCCAGCAGCCTATCCGGGACTAGCGGGAGGGCCTACGAGCAGTACTTC. Residues: CASSLSGTSGRAYEQYF. This rearrangement joins TRBV7-6 to TRBJ2-7, with 16 bases aligning to TRBD2. The CDR3 loop spans 17 amino acids. With 5 bases clipped from V and 2 bases from J, the junction kept 6 bases outside the gene matches. Looked up from germline, CDR1 is SGHVS and CDR2 is FNYEAQ.

The V call is TRBV5-6, the J call TRBJ2-3, with D maybe TRBD1 (6 bases). CDR1 is SGHDT and CDR2 is YYEEEE in the germline V gene. V lost 4 bases and J lost 3, with 15 bases in between. The CDR3 runs 15 residues. The CDR3 spells CASSPSFTGTDTQYF. In DNA form, the CDR3 reads TGTGCCAGCAGCCCCTCGTTCACAGGGACAGATACGCAGTATTTT.

This clone was recorded once. The chain joins TRBV2 to TRBJ2-7, with D possibly matching TRBD1 (5 bases). CDR1 is SNHLY and CDR2 is FYNNEI in the germline V gene. The CDR3 totals 12 residues. V lost 6 bases, J lost 3 bases, and 9 bases lay in between. CDR3 amino acids: CASRDTYYEQYF. The CDR3 DNA reads TGTGCCAGCAGGGACACCTACTACGAGCAGTACTTC.

The rearrangement joins TRBV28 to TRBJ1-1; D is undetermined. The CDR3 is 13 amino acids. Germline V gives CDR1 MDHEN, CDR2 SYDVKM. The ends were cut back, 2 bases at V and 1 base at J, with 5 bases in the middle. The CDR3 nucleotides are TGTGCCAGCAGTTTAAAACAGAACACTGAAGCTTTCTTT. It is translated as CASSLKQNTEAFF.

The V call is TRBV23-1, the J call TRBJ2-2, with 9 bases fitting TRBD1. TRBV23-1 qualifies as an ORF whose function is uncertain. This CDR3 region has 15 residues. With V trimmed by 6 bases and J by 0 bases, 2 bases remained unmatched. The CDR3 here is CASRGQGSNTGELFF. As DNA, the CDR3 is TGCGCCAGCAGGGGACAGGGATCGAACACCGGGGAGCTGTTTTTT.

The chain recombines TRBV19 with TRBJ2-3; 11 bases line up with TRBD2. The CDR3 length is 14 residues. Germline values: CDR1 LNHDA, CDR2 SQIVND (reference sequence). After removal of 4 bases from V and 4 bases from J, the junction contained 1 base not matched to a gene. The CDR3 protein is CASSRLAGSDTQYF. The CDR3 DNA sequence: TGTGCCAGTAGTAGACTAGCGGGATCAGATACGCAGTATTTT.

This chain links TRBV9 with TRBJ1-1, with D uncertain. Germline CDR1 is SGDLS and CDR2 is YYNGEE. The CDR3 has 13 residues. The V gene lost 3 bases and the J gene lost 6 bases, with 12 bases spanning the gap. CDR3 DNA: TGTGCCAGCAGCGGAACCCAGGCCTCTGAAGCTTTCTTT. It is translated as CASSGTQASEAFF.

On this clone itself: This sample also contains other DNA sequences that code for the same CDR3. The chain uses TRBV5-1 and TRBJ2-1, with TRBD1 identical over 7 bases. CDR1 and CDR2 from the germline V gene are SGHRS and YFSETQ. V trimming: 4 bases; J trimming: 3 bases; junction bases outside the gene matches: 7. This CDR3 has 15 residues. This chain's CDR3 is CASSLRQGGYNEQFF. The DNA for the CDR3 is TGCGCCAGCAGCCTTCGACAGGGTGGCTACAATGAGCAGTTCTTC.

This clone was recorded a few times. This chain connects TRBV4-2 to TRBJ2-7; 7 nucleotides match TRBD1. The germline gives CDR1 LGHNA, CDR2 YNFKEQ. V was pared by 5 bases and J by 5 bases, with 6 bases of the junction left unmatched. CDR3 length equals 13 residues. As DNA, the CDR3 is TGTGCCAGCAGCGCGACAGGGAACGACGAGCAGTACTTC. As protein: CASSATGNDEQYF.

J is TRBJ2-1 and V is TRBV29-1, with 7 bases aligning to TRBD2. Germline values: CDR1 SQVTM, CDR2 ANQGSEA. This CDR3 has 15 residues. Trimming at V came to 1 base and at J to 0 bases, leaving 3 bases not matched to a gene. In nucleotides, the CDR3 is TGCAGCGTTGAAGGTCCTAGCGGCTCCTACAATGAGCAGTTCTTC. Amino acid sequence: CSVEGPSGSYNEQFF.

The chain combines TRBV19 with TRBJ1-1; 9 bases fit TRBD1. Germline loops: CDR1 LNHDA, CDR2 SQIVND (reference sequence). V dropped 6 bases and J dropped 8; count of bases not matched to a gene: 19. This CDR3 has 17 amino acids. CDR3 nucleotide sequence: TGTGCCAGTAGACCCCTCATTAACAGGGGGCGCGGGGGGGAAGCTTTCTTT. It specifies CASRPLINRGRGGEAFF.

The chain joins TRBV15 to TRBJ2-4; 12 bases align to TRBD1. This CDR3 comprises 15 residues. Germline values: CDR1 LNHNV, CDR2 YYDKDF (reference sequence). V lost 1 base, J lost 8 bases, and 3 bases stayed unmatched. CDR3 region: CATSRGDRGLDIQYF. CDR3 in DNA: TGTGCCACCAGCAGAGGGGACAGGGGGCTGGACATTCAGTACTTC.

The V call is TRBV5-1, the J call TRBJ2-3; TRBD2 matches 8 bases. Germline-derived CDR1 and CDR2 are SGHRS and YFSETQ. Trimming removed 0 bases from V and 1 base from J; junction bases left unmatched: 4. The CDR3 runs 16 residues. CDR3 nucleotide sequence: TGCGCCAGCAGCTTGGAGGCGGGAGGTGGCACAGATACGCAGTATTTT. Translating gives CASSLEAGGGTDTQYF. The full variable domain, rest sourced from reference TRBV5-1 and TRBJ2-3, is KAGVTQTPRYLIKTRGQQVTLSCSPISGHRSVSWYQQTPGQGLQFLFEYFSETQRNKGNFPGRFSGRQFSNSRSEMNVSTLELGDSALYLCASSLEAGGGTDTQYFGPGTRLTVL.

CDR3 nucleotides: TGTGCCAGCAGTCAAGACAGAAGCACAGATACGCAGTATTTT. Amino acids: CASSQDRSTDTQYF. V is TRBV16 and J is TRBJ2-3; D is possibly TRBD1 (5 bases). The CDR3 totals 14 residues. The V end was cut by 6 bases, the J end by 0 bases, with 10 bases between. Germline V gene sequence: CDR1 KGHSY, CDR2 FQNENV.

This chain uses TRBV7-6 with TRBJ2-5; 8 positions match TRBD1. This CDR3 has 19 residues. V shed 7 bases and J 0 bases; nucleotides not matched to a gene: 19. The germline V gene encodes CDR1 SGHVS and CDR2 FNYEAQ. The CDR3 spells CASTSGKQGARGNQETQYF. The CDR3 nucleotides read TGTGCCAGCACCTCTGGCAAGCAGGGGGCGCGTGGAAACCAAGAGACCCAGTACTTC. Full variable domain (remainder filled in from reference TRBV7-6 and TRBJ2-5): GAGVSQSPRYKVTKRGQDVALRCDPISGHVSLYWYRQALGQGPEFLTYFNYEAQQDKSGLPNDRFSAERPEGSISTLTIQRTEQRDSAMYRCASTSGKQGARGNQETQYFGPGTRLLVL.

The rearrangement links TRBV5-1 to TRBJ2-7; 11 nucleotides match TRBD1. J was trimmed by 7 bases and V by 1 base; bases with no gene match: 10. This CDR3 contains 16 residues. The germline gives CDR1 SGHRS, CDR2 YFSETQ. The CDR3 DNA sequence: TGCGCCAGCAGCTTGTCTCCGGGACAGGGGGATCGGGAGCAGTACTTC. Translated, it gives CASSLSPGQGDREQYF.

The chain joins TRBV11-3 to TRBJ2-7; a possible D gene is TRBD1 (8 bases). V gave up 1 base and J gave up 4 bases, with 14 bases separating them. CDR1 and CDR2 (germline): SGHNT, YENEEA. This CDR3 is 15 amino acids long. CDR3 amino acids: CASSLAGQGGYEQYF. DNA of the CDR3: TGTGCCAGCAGCTTAGCTGGACAGGGAGGGTACGAGCAGTACTTC.

The chain has TRBV7-9 and TRBJ2-7; 8 bases match TRBD1. In germline, CDR1 is SEHNR, CDR2 FQNEAQ (reference sequence). The CDR3 contains 14 residues. Trimming at V came to 4 bases and at J to 2 bases, leaving 4 bases not matched to a gene. CDR3 DNA sequence: TGTGCCAGCAGCTCAACGGGACAGGCCTACGAGCAGTACTTC. Translated: CASSSTGQAYEQYF.

The chain carries TRBV6-6 and TRBJ2-5; 9 bases align to TRBD2. The CDR3 length is 15 residues. The germline CDR1 and CDR2 sequences are MNHNY and SVGAGI (reference sequence). V was pared by 6 bases and J by 3 bases, with 8 bases of the junction left unmatched. In nucleotides, the CDR3 is TGTGCCAGCAGACTCGCGGGAGGGCCAGAAGAGACCCAGTACTTC. Encoded protein: CASRLAGGPEETQYF.

The rearrangement links TRBV4-2 to TRBJ2-1; TRBD1 aligns across 8 bases. V was clipped by 0 bases and J by 3 bases; unmatched bases: 7. In germline, CDR1 is LGHNA, CDR2 YNFKEQ. This CDR3 comprises 17 residues. The CDR3 DNA sequence: TGTGCCAGCAGCCAAGACTGGGGACAGGACTTCTACAATGAGCAGTTCTTC. Protein product: CASSQDWGQDFYNEQFF.

About this clone: Its ends do not fully match the called genes, so a read error is possible. The gene calls are TRBV5-4 and TRBJ2-1; perhaps TRBD1 as D (8 bases). Germline CDR1 and CDR2: SGHNT and YYREEE (reference sequence). This CDR3 contains 17 residues. The CDR3 DNA reads as TGTGCCAGCAGCCGGGGAGGGAGGACAGGGTCCTTCAATGAGCAGTTCTTC. The encoded protein is CASSRGGRTGSFNEQFF.